The 3 T cell receptor beta chains reported below all come from one sample, sequenced in a study of T cells after yellow fever vaccination (dated 2019 in TCRdb). Read against the paper, the sample's treatment or condition label means: live attenuated yellow fever vaccine strain. Library creation used 5' RACE. TCRdb lists the instrument as Illumina HiSeq 2500. TCRdb handled the public reads itself, with Q25 trimming in fastp and clone calling in MiXCR, and kept productive beta chains. Every CDR3 protein is listed once, alongside the most common genes and DNA of its rows. The sample table lists about 350,000 distinct CDR3 sequences, around 10% of them with a count of one. The ten largest account for around 19% of the sample. The sequencing here drew on PBMCs, taken on the day of the first yellow fever vaccination. The receptors originated from a young man who received the YFV17D yellow fever vaccine.

This clonotype was recorded a few times. The chain joins TRBV6-5 to TRBJ2-3; TRBD1 might be the D (5 bases). The CDR3 totals 15 residues. Per the germline V gene, CDR1 is MNHEY and CDR2 is SVGAGI. Trimming stripped 2 bases from V and 0 bases from J, with 9 bases between. CDR3 DNA sequence: TGTGCCAGCAGTTACGACAGCGCTAGCACAGATACGCAGTATTTT. Protein: CASSYDSASTDTQYF.

The rearrangement links TRBV7-8 to TRBJ1-5; 7 bases are shared with TRBD1. V shed 5 bases and J 11 bases; nucleotides not matched to a gene: 18. This CDR3 comprises 16 residues. Per the germline V gene, CDR1 is SGHVS and CDR2 is FQNEAQ. The CDR3, as DNA: TGTGCCAGCAGCCAGACCAGGGACAGACCCTCCTGGGCCCAGCATTTT. It yields the protein CASSQTRDRPSWAQHF.

J is TRBJ2-2 and V is TRBV7-2, with 11 positions matching TRBD1. Losses at the gene ends were 3 bases for V and 7 bases for J; bases not matched to a gene: 4. Germline V gene sequence: CDR1 SGHTA, CDR2 FQGNSA. This CDR3 has 15 residues. CDR3 protein: CASSLGQGVLGELFF. The CDR3 bases are TGTGCCAGCAGCTTGGGACAGGGGGTTCTCGGGGAGCTGTTTTTT.